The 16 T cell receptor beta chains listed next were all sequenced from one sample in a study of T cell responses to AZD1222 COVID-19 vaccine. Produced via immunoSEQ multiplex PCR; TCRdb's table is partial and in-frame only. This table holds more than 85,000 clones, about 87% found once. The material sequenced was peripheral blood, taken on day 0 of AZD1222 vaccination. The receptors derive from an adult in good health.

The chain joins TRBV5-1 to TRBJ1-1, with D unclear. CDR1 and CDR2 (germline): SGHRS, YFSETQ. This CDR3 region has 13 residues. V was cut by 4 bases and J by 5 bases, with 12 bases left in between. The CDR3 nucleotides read TGCGCCAGCAGCGACGGGTCGGGGACTGAAGCTTTCTTT. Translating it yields CASSDGSGTEAFF. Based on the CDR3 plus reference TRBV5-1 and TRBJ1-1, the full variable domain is KAGVTQTPRYLIKTRGQQVTLSCSPISGHRSVSWYQQTPGQGLQFLFEYFSETQRNKGNFPGRFSGRQFSNSRSEMNVSTLELGDSALYLCASSDGSGTEAFFGQGTRLTVV.

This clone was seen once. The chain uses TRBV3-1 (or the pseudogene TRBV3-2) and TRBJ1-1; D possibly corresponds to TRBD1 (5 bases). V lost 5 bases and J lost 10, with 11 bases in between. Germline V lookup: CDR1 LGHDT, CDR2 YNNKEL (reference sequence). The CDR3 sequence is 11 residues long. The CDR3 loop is CASSGWGGAFF. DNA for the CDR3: TGTGCCAGCAGCGGCTGGGGGGGAGCTTTCTTT.

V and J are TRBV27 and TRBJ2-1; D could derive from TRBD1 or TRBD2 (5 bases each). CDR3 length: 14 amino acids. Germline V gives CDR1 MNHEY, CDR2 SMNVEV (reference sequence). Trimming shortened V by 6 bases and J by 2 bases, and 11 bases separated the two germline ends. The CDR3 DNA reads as TGTGCCAGCAGGATCGGGACGCCCTACAATGAGCAGTTCTTC. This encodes CASRIGTPYNEQFF.

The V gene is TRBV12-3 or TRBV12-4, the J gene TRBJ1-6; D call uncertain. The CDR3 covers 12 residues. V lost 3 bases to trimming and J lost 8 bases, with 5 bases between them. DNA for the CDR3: TGTGCCAGCAGTTTTGGACATTCACCCCTCCACTTT. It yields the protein CASSFGHSPLHF.

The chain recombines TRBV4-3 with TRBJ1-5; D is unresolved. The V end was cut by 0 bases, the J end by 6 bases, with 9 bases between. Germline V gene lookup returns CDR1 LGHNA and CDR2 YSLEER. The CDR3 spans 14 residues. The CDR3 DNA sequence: TGCGCCAGCAGCCAAGATGTCAGGACTCAGCCCCAGCATTTT. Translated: CASSQDVRTQPQHF.

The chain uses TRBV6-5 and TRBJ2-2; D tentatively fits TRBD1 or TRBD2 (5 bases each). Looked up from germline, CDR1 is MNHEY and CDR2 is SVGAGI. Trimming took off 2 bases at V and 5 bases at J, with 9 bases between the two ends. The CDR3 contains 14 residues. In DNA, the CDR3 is TGTGCCAGCAGTTACGGGGGAAGGACCGGGGAGCTGTTTTTT. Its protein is CASSYGGRTGELFF.

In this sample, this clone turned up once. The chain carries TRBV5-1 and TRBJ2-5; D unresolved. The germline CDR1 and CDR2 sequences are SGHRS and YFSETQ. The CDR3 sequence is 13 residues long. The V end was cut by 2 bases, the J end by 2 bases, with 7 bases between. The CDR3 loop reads CASSFLLQETQYF. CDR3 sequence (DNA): TGCGCCAGCAGCTTTTTGCTGCAAGAGACCCAGTACTTC.

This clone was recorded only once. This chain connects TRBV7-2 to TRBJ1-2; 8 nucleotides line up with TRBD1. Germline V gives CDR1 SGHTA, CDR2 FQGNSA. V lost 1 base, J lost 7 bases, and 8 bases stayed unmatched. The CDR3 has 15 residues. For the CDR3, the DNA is TGTGCCAGCAGCTTAGATCCGACAGGGACAGGTGGCTACACCTTC. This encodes CASSLDPTGTGGYTF.

The CDR3 sequence is CASILQGFGNTIYF. CDR3 in DNA: TGTGCCAGCATTTTACAGGGTTTTGGAAACACCATATATTTT. J is TRBJ1-3 and V is TRBV2; the D gene is possibly TRBD1 (6 bases). Germline V gives CDR1 SNHLY, CDR2 FYNNEI. The length of the CDR3 is 14 residues. V was trimmed by 7 bases and J by 3 bases, leaving 13 bases between them.

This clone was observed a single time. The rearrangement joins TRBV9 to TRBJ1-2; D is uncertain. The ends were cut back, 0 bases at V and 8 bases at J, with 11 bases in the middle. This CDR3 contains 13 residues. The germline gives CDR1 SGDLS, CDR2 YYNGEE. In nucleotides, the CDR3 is TGTGCCAGCAGCGTAGCGGGTGGGGAAGGCTACACCTTC. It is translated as CASSVAGGEGYTF.

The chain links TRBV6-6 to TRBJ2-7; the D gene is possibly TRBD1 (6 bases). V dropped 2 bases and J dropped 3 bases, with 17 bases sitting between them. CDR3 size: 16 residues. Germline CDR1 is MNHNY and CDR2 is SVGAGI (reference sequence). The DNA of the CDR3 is TGTGCCAGCAGTTACACAGGGAATGGGAGTGACTACGAGCAGTACTTC. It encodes CASSYTGNGSDYEQYF.

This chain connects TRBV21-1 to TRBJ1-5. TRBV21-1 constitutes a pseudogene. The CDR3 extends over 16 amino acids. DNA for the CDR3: TGTGCCAGCATTGCACCGGGAGCGTATAGCAATCAGCCCCAGCATTTT. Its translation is CASIAPGAYSNQPQHF.

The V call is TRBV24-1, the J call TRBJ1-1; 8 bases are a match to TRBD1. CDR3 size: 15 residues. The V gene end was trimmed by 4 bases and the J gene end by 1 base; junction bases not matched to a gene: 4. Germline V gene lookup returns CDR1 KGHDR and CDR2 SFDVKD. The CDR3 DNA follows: TGTGCCACCAGTGAGTCGGGACAGGAGAACACTGAAGCTTTCTTT. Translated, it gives CATSESGQENTEAFF.

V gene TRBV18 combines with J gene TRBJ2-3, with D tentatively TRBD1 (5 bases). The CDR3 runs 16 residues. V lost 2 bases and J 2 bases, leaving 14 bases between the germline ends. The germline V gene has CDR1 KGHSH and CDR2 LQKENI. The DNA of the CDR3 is TGTGCCAGCTCACCAGGGGCAGGGCCTACCACAGATACGCAGTATTTT. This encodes CASSPGAGPTTDTQYF.

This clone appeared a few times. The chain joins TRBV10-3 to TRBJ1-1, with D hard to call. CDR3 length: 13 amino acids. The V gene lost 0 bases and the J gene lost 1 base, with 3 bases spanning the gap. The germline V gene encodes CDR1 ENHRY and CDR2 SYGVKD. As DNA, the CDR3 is TGTGCCATCAGTGAGTCAAGGAACACTGAAGCTTTCTTT. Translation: CAISESRNTEAFF.

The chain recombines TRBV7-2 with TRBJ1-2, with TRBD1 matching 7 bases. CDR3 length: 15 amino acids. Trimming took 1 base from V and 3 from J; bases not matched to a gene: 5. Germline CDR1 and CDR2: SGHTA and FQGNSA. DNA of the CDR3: TGTGCCAGCAGCTTAGGTGGCAGGGGGTACTATGGCTACACCTTC. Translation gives CASSLGGRGYYGYTF.